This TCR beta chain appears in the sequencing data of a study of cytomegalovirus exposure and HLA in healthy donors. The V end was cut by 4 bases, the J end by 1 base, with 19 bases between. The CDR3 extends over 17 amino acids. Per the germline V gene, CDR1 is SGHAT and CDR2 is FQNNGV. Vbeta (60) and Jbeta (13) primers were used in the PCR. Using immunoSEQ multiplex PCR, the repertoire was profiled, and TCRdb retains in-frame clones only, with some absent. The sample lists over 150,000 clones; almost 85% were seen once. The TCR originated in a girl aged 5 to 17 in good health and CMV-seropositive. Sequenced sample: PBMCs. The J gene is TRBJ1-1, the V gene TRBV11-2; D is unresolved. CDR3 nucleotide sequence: TGTGCCAGCAGCTCGTTGGGAGTCCACAACACGAACACTGAAGCTTTCTTT. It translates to CASSSLGVHNTNTEAFF.